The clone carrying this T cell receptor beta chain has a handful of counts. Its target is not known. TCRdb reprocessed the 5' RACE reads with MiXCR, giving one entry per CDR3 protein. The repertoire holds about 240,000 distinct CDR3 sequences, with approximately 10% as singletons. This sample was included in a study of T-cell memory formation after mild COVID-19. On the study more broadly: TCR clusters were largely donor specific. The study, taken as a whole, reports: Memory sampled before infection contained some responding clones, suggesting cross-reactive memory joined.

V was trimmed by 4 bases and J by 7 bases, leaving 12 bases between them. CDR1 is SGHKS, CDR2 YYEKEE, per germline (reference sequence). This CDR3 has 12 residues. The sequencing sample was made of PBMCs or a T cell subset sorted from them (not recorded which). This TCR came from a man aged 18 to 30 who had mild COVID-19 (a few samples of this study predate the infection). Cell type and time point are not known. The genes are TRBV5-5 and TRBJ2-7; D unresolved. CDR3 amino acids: CASSPTPGEQYF. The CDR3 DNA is TGTGCCAGCAGCCCCACCCCTGGGGAGCAGTACTTC.